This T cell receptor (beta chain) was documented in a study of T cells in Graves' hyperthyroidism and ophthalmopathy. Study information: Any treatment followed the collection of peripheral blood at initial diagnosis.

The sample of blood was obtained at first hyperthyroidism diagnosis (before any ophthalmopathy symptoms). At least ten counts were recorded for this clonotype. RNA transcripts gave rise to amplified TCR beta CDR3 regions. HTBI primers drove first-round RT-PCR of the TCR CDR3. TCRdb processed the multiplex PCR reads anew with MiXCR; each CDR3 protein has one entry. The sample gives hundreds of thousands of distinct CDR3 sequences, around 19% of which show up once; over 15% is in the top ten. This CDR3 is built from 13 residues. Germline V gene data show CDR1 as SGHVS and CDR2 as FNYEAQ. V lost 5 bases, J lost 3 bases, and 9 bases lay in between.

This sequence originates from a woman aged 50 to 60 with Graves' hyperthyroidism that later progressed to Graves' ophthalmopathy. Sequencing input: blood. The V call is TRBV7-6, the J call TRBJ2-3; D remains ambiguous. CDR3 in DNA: TGTGCCAGCAGCGGGGAATCTACAGATACGCAGTATTTT. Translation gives CASSGESTDTQYF.